The 30 T cell receptor beta chains below all came from one sample that was sequenced in a study of cytomegalovirus exposure and HLA in healthy donors. This PCR relied on a set of 60 Vbeta primers and 13 Jbeta primers. Method: immunoSEQ multiplex PCR; TCRdb's copy keeps in-frame clones and lacks some. The sample has about 93,000 clones; 65% are singletons. Sequencing input: PBMCs. The source of these receptors is a boy younger than 18 in good health and CMV-seropositive.

DNA for the CDR3: TGTGCCAGCAGTTACGACAGCTCTGGAAACACCATATATTTT. Protein product: CASSYDSSGNTIYF. This chain uses TRBV6-5 with TRBJ1-3; D may be TRBD1 (5 bases). The length of the CDR3 is 14 residues. V gave up 2 bases and J gave up 0 bases, with 5 bases separating them. Per germline, CDR1 MNHEY and CDR2 SVGAGI.

Details on this clone: Compared with germline, one end of the junction differs, possibly owing to a read error. This sequence joins TRBV6-5 and TRBJ1-6; D gene unclear. The CDR3 loop spans 15 amino acids. Germline CDR1 is MNHEY and CDR2 is SVGAGI. In nucleotides, the CDR3 is TGTGCCAGCAGCCGACTCAGAAATTATAATTCACCCCCCCACTTT. This codes for CASSRLRNYNSPPHF.

The genes are TRBV29-1 and TRBJ1-5, with a tentative D call TRBD1 (5 bases). This CDR3 has 13 residues. Trimming pared 6 bases from V and 7 bases from J, leaving 16 bases between. CDR1 is SQVTM and CDR2 is ANQGSEA in the germline V gene. CDR3 in amino acids: CSVAFGTGQPQHF. DNA of the CDR3: TGCAGCGTCGCCTTTGGGACTGGGCAGCCCCAGCATTTT.

This clone turned up a few times. The rearrangement joins TRBV6-5 to TRBJ1-1; D gene ambiguous. V was shortened by 2 bases and J by 4 bases, with 8 bases between the two germline ends. Germline CDR1 MNHEY, CDR2 SVGAGI. This CDR3 spans 13 amino acids. The DNA for the CDR3 is TGTGCCAGCAGTTACACCGGCGGCACTGAAGCTTTCTTT. Amino acids: CASSYTGGTEAFF.

The chain recombines TRBV6-5 with TRBJ2-1; 9 bases match TRBD2. The CDR3 spans 16 residues. V was pared by 0 bases and J by 5 bases, with 5 bases of the junction left unmatched. CDR1 is MNHEY, CDR2 SVGAGI, per germline. As DNA, the CDR3 is TGTGCCAGCAGTTACTCGGGGCGGGGGGGCGACAATGAGCAGTTCTTC. Protein: CASSYSGRGGDNEQFF.

The chain combines TRBV5-4 with TRBJ2-2, with 8 bases fitting TRBD2. The germline gives CDR1 SGHNT, CDR2 YYREEE (reference sequence). J lost 4 bases, V lost 1 base, and 9 bases had no gene match. This CDR3 is 17 amino acids long. The CDR3 protein is CASSLTSGGAGTGELFF. In DNA form, the CDR3 reads TGTGCCAGCAGCTTGACATCCGGGGGGGCAGGCACCGGGGAGCTGTTTTTT.

The chain recombines TRBV7-9 with TRBJ1-1, with TRBD1 identical over 10 bases. Germline V gives CDR1 SEHNR, CDR2 FQNEAQ (reference sequence). J was trimmed by 4 bases and V by 5 bases; bases with no gene match: 7. The length of the CDR3 is 15 residues. The CDR3 coding sequence is TGTGCCAGCAGCATTGGACAGGGGGAGGCCACTGAAGCTTTCTTT. The encoded protein is CASSIGQGEATEAFF.

The V gene is TRBV29-1, the J gene TRBJ1-1, with D uncertain. The CDR3 is 10 amino acids. Germline V gives CDR1 SQVTM, CDR2 ANQGSEA. V lost 7 bases and J lost 2, with 5 bases in between. The CDR3 region is CSALNTEAFF. CDR3 in DNA: TGCAGCGCCCTTAACACTGAAGCTTTCTTT.

This rearrangement joins TRBV7-2 to TRBJ2-6; perhaps TRBD1 as D (6 bases). This CDR3 is built from 15 residues. V lost 3 bases, J lost 3 bases, and 9 bases lay in between. Germline CDR1 and CDR2: SGHTA and FQGNSA. The CDR3 reads CASSFAGVGANVLTF. The CDR3 nucleotides are TGTGCCAGCAGCTTCGCAGGGGTTGGGGCCAACGTCCTGACTTTC.

This chain joins TRBV27 and TRBJ2-2; D is possibly TRBD2 (6 bases). Per the germline V gene, CDR1 is MNHEY and CDR2 is SMNVEV (reference sequence). The CDR3 extends over 15 amino acids. V was pared by 2 bases and J by 5 bases, with 12 bases between. The CDR3 DNA reads TGTGCCAGCAGTTTAGTGGGGGGTAGGACCGGGGAGCTGTTTTTT. Its protein product is CASSLVGGRTGELFF.

The rearrangement uses TRBV13 and TRBJ2-2; 12 bases fit TRBD2. The CDR3 totals 18 residues. With 5 bases clipped from V and 5 bases from J, the junction kept 12 bases outside the gene matches. Germline loops: CDR1 PRHDT, CDR2 FYEKMQ (reference sequence). CDR3 bases: TGTGCCAGCAGCCCTGTGACTAGCGGGGGCTCCGAGACCGGGGAGCTGTTTTTT. Translated: CASSPVTSGGSETGELFF.

The gene calls are TRBV7-9 and TRBJ2-1; D is possibly TRBD2 (5 bases). Germline V lookup: CDR1 SEHNR, CDR2 FQNEAQ (reference sequence). The CDR3 covers 12 residues. As DNA, the CDR3 is TGTTCCTGCGGGTTGTCCTACAATGAGCAGTTCTTC. Translating it yields CSCGLSYNEQFF.

The V and J genes are TRBV19 and TRBJ2-1; 10 positions agree with TRBD2. The CDR3 runs 15 residues. Germline V lookup: CDR1 LNHDA, CDR2 SQIVND (reference sequence). Germline trimming cut 6 bases from V and 2 bases from J; bases unmatched to any gene: 4. CDR3 in DNA: TGTGCCAGTAGCCTTCTAGCGGGAGCCTACAATGAGCAGTTCTTC. This codes for CASSLLAGAYNEQFF.

This clone was picked up one time. The chain carries TRBV7-2 and TRBJ1-4; 8 nucleotides match TRBD1. From germline, CDR1 is SGHTA and CDR2 FQGNSA. V lost 5 bases, J lost 7 bases, and 12 bases stayed unmatched. The CDR3 length is 16 residues. The CDR3 DNA sequence: TGTGCCAGCAGCCCCTGGTCAGGGGGCGTGGGTGAAAAACTGTTTTTT. Protein: CASSPWSGGVGEKLFF.

This chain joins TRBV9 and TRBJ1-3; weak D call: TRBD1 (6 bases). The CDR3 has 15 residues. Trimming stripped 2 bases from V and 0 bases from J, with 9 bases between. CDR1 and CDR2 from the germline V gene are SGDLS and YYNGEE. The CDR3 here is CASSVTGSSGNTIYF. CDR3 nucleotide sequence: TGTGCCAGCAGCGTTACAGGGAGCTCTGGAAACACCATATATTTT.

The V gene is TRBV9, the J gene TRBJ2-2, with 8 bases identical to TRBD2. CDR1 and CDR2 (germline): SGDLS, YYNGEE. The V and J ends lost 2 bases and 7 bases, in that order; junction bases with no gene match: 10. The CDR3 length is 16 residues. This CDR3 reads CASSVQSGGPFGELFF. The CDR3 DNA sequence: TGTGCCAGCAGCGTTCAGTCGGGGGGGCCTTTCGGGGAGCTGTTTTTT.

This clone was recorded only once. The DNA for the CDR3 is TGTGCCAGCAGTGTGAGGCAGGGGGTGGAGACCCAGTACTTC. Its translation: CASSVRQGVETQYF. The J gene is TRBJ2-5, the V gene TRBV6-1, with 7 bases that match TRBD1. J gave up 5 bases and V 4 bases, and 7 bases lay outside the gene matches. The CDR3 loop spans 14 amino acids. Germline V CDR1 and CDR2: MNHNS, SASEGT.

V gene TRBV30 combines with J gene TRBJ1-1; 9 positions match TRBD1. The V gene's germline CDR1 is GTSNPN and CDR2 SVGIG (reference sequence). This CDR3 has 14 amino acids. Trimming at V came to 6 bases and at J to 1 base, leaving 6 bases not matched to a gene. The CDR3 region is CACDRGSSNTEAFF. CDR3 DNA sequence: TGTGCCTGTGACAGGGGGTCCTCGAACACTGAAGCTTTCTTT.

This chain links TRBV19 with TRBJ1-1, with D perhaps TRBD1 (5 bases). V was clipped by 3 bases and J by 3 bases, with 8 bases between them. Germline values: CDR1 LNHDA, CDR2 SQIVND (reference sequence). The CDR3 has 13 residues. The CDR3 protein is CASSMPQDTEAFF. CDR3 nucleotide sequence: TGTGCCAGTAGTATGCCACAGGACACTGAAGCTTTCTTT.

This rearrangement joins TRBV7-2 to TRBJ2-5; the D call may be TRBD1 or TRBD2 (5 bases each). Judging by the DNA end, TRBJ2-7 fits better; the J call may be wrong. The CDR3 contains 14 residues. Germline V gene lookup returns CDR1 SGHTA and CDR2 FQGNSA. Written as DNA, the CDR3 is TGTGCCAGCAGCTTACGGGTGGGGGCCTACGAGCAGTACTTC. Translated, it gives CASSLRVGAYEQYF.

The chain carries TRBV5-4 and TRBJ2-2; a possible D gene is TRBD1 (6 bases). This CDR3 is 15 amino acids long. Trimming took 1 base from V and 7 from J, leaving 14 bases between them. Germline loops: CDR1 SGHNT, CDR2 YYREEE (reference sequence). CDR3 DNA: TGTGCCAGCAGCTTGACGAGGGGGATAGGCGGGGAGCTGTTTTTT. It codes for CASSLTRGIGGELFF.

The genes are TRBV27 and TRBJ2-3, with 8 positions matching TRBD2. V was pared by 6 bases and J by 8 bases, with 4 bases of the junction left unmatched. The CDR3 loop spans 12 amino acids. Germline V gives CDR1 MNHEY, CDR2 SMNVEV (reference sequence). CDR3 in amino acids: CASSISGGTQYF. In nucleotides, the CDR3 is TGTGCCAGCAGCATAAGCGGGGGTACGCAGTATTTT.

This clone was observed once. The V and J genes are TRBV5-6 and TRBJ1-4; 7 bases align to TRBD1. V lost 1 base, J lost 8 bases, and 8 bases stayed unmatched. This CDR3 is built from 15 residues. CDR1 and CDR2 from the germline V gene are SGHDT and YYEEEE. CDR3 in amino acids: CASSLRTGIDEKLFF. CDR3 coding DNA: TGTGCCAGCAGCTTGAGGACAGGTATCGACGAAAAACTGTTTTTT.

This chain joins TRBV19 and TRBJ2-1; TRBD1 matches 7 bases. Germline CDR1 reads LNHDA; CDR2 reads SQIVND (reference sequence). J lost 10 bases, V lost 3 bases, and 12 bases had no gene match. The CDR3 runs 15 residues. The CDR3 protein is CASSIVGQGVGEQFF. The CDR3, as DNA: TGTGCCAGTAGTATCGTAGGGCAGGGGGTCGGGGAGCAGTTCTTC.

The J gene is TRBJ2-6, the V gene TRBV19; TRBD1 matches at 8 bases. The CDR3 consists of 19 residues. Trimming took 5 bases from V and 0 from J; bases not matched to a gene: 12. Germline lookup yields CDR1 LNHDA and CDR2 SQIVND (reference sequence). The CDR3 region has the DNA TGTGCCAGTAGTTTCGCACCGGACAGGGTTTACTCTGGGGCCAACGTCCTGACTTTC. Translating gives CASSFAPDRVYSGANVLTF.

The rearrangement joins TRBV5-1 to TRBJ2-1, with TRBD2 matching over 8 bases. This CDR3 spans 15 amino acids. The trim removed 3 bases at V and 2 bases at J, leaving 4 bases unmatched. Per the germline V gene, CDR1 is SGHRS and CDR2 is YFSETQ. For the CDR3, the DNA is TGCGCCAGCAGCTCTCCGGGGGGGCCCTACAATGAGCAGTTCTTC. This encodes CASSSPGGPYNEQFF.

Regarding this clone: The junction and the germline gene differ at one end; a read error may be behind it. The chain recombines TRBV29-1 with TRBJ1-6; unclear D gene. In germline, CDR1 is SQVTM, CDR2 ANQGSEA. CDR3 length: 14 residues. Here the CDR3 DNA reads TGCAGCGTTAAAGAGGCAGAACATAATTCACCCCTCCACTTT. Encoded protein: CSVKEAEHNSPLHF. Combining the CDR3 with reference TRBV29-1 and TRBJ1-6 gives the whole variable domain SAVISQKPSRDICQRGTSLTIQCQVDSQVTMMFWYRQQPGQSLTLIATANQGSEATYESGFVIDKFPISRPNLTFSTLTVSNMSPEDSSIYLCSVKEAEHNSPLHFGNGTRLTVT.

The V and J genes are TRBV4-1 and TRBJ2-7; 8 bases align to TRBD1. This CDR3 spans 16 amino acids. Germline loops: CDR1 MGHRA, CDR2 YSYEKL. The V segment lost 2 bases and the J segment 7 bases; nucleotides outside the gene matches: 13. The CDR3 loop is CASSQNEGRQGWEQYF. The CDR3 DNA sequence: TGCGCCAGCAGCCAAAATGAGGGGAGACAGGGGTGGGAGCAGTACTTC.

This chain uses TRBV4-1 with TRBJ1-2; D is possibly TRBD1 (5 bases). CDR1 MGHRA and CDR2 YSYEKL come from the germline V gene. V was clipped by 4 bases and J by 6 bases, with 18 bases between them. The CDR3 sequence is 15 residues long. The CDR3 sequence is CASSPETVLLHGYTF. Written as DNA, the CDR3 is TGCGCCAGCAGCCCAGAGACAGTGCTCCTTCATGGCTACACCTTC.

The chain employs TRBV7-2 and TRBJ2-3, with 10 bases matching TRBD2. The germline V gene encodes CDR1 SGHTA and CDR2 FQGNSA. The CDR3 consists of 16 residues. V was pared by 5 bases and J by 1 base, with 6 bases of the junction left unmatched. DNA for the CDR3: TGTGCCAGCAGCCCCAGACTAGCGGGCGGCACAGATACGCAGTATTTT. Protein product: CASSPRLAGGTDTQYF.